Each of the 25 T cell receptor beta chains below was sequenced from the same sample in a study of blood T cells in healthy people across ages (dated by TCRdb to about 2015). Libraries were built with 5' RACE. TCRdb shows the sequencer as Illumina HiSeq 2500. A second PCR of roughly 6 to 12 cycles was run with a J-beta primer mix and a sample-barcoded 5' primer. The raw public data were reprocessed by TCRdb itself: fastp quality trimming at Q25, MiXCR clonotype calling, in-frame beta chains only. Records with the same CDR3 protein are collapsed into one entry carrying the most frequent genes and DNA. Present in this sample are around 990,000 distinct CDR3 sequences, around 27% of which were seen just once. The ten most abundant clones make up 0.75% of the sample. The sample was also reused in another study, on T cells of mothers and their children.

Sequencing was performed on blood. These receptors came from a girl aged 2-10 years in good health.

This chain connects TRBV5-1 to TRBJ2-1; 11 positions agree with TRBD2. Trimming took 4 bases from V and 5 from J; bases not matched to a gene: 17. The CDR3 totals 19 residues. Germline V CDR1 and CDR2: SGHRS, YFSETQ. The CDR3 DNA sequence: TGCGCCAGCAGCCAGAAAATTCTTAATATAGCGGGGGGGAACAATGAGCAGTTCTTC. This translates into CASSQKILNIAGGNNEQFF.

The chain joins TRBV6-6 to TRBJ2-1; possibly TRBD2 for D (6 bases). This CDR3 is built from 15 residues. The V gene's germline CDR1 is MNHNY and CDR2 SVGAGI (reference sequence). V was trimmed by 6 bases and J by 2 bases, leaving 14 bases between them. The CDR3 nucleotides read TGTGCCAGCAGCGAAACCCCGGGGGCCTACAATGAGCAGTTCTTC. Translated: CASSETPGAYNEQFF.

This clonotype has a handful of counts. This chain joins TRBV7-2 and TRBJ2-3; 9 bases line up with TRBD2. CDR1 and CDR2 from the germline V gene are SGHTA and FQGNSA. This CDR3 contains 16 residues. Unmatched junction bases numbered 6, after V lost 1 base and J lost 4 bases. CDR3 in amino acids: CASSLVGGGAPDTQYF. The CDR3 nucleotides are TGTGCCAGCAGCTTAGTGGGCGGGGGGGCTCCAGATACGCAGTATTTT.

The rearrangement uses TRBV5-5 and TRBJ2-2; unclear D gene. Trimming took off 0 bases at V and 10 bases at J, with 10 bases between the two ends. Germline CDR1 SGHKS, CDR2 YYEKEE (reference sequence). CDR3 size: 13 residues. CDR3 amino acids: CASSLGVHAELFF. CDR3 DNA: TGTGCCAGCAGCTTGGGTGTCCACGCGGAGCTGTTTTTT.

A few counts support this clonotype. This chain uses TRBV12-3 or TRBV12-4 with TRBJ1-3; D is ambiguous. The CDR3 is 15 residues long. V gave up 7 bases and J gave up 0 bases, with 13 bases separating them. This chain's CDR3 is CASTFVQISGNTIYF. The CDR3 DNA follows: TGTGCCAGCACCTTTGTTCAAATCTCTGGAAACACCATATATTTT.

The sample holds a few counts of this clonotype. V usage is TRBV24-1 and J usage is TRBJ2-5; 9 bases align to TRBD1. The J call may be in error: the DNA end matches TRBJ2-1 better. The length of the CDR3 is 15 residues. Germline V gene sequence: CDR1 KGHDR, CDR2 SFDVKD. CDR3 region: CATNGGTGLLGEQFF. In nucleotides, the CDR3 is TGTGCCACCAATGGAGGGACAGGGTTACTCGGTGAGCAGTTCTTC.

The V and J genes are TRBV4-2 and TRBJ2-7; no reliable D call. Trimming cost V 0 bases and J 0 bases, with 12 bases left between them. CDR3 length equals 16 residues. Germline CDR1 and CDR2: LGHNA and YNFKEQ. The CDR3: CASSQEQGESSYEQYF. DNA for the CDR3: TGTGCCAGCAGCCAAGAGCAAGGTGAGAGCTCCTACGAGCAGTACTTC.

Only a few counts were recorded for this clonotype. This chain joins TRBV20-1 and TRBJ2-5; D might be TRBD2 (6 bases). V gave up 2 bases and J gave up 5 bases, with 12 bases separating them. Germline loops: CDR1 DFQATT, CDR2 SNEGSKA (reference sequence). The CDR3 is made up of 13 amino acids. CDR3 sequence: CSARRDSEETQYF. The CDR3, as DNA: TGCAGTGCTAGAAGGGACTCAGAGGAGACCCAGTACTTC.

This chain connects TRBV6-6 to TRBJ1-1, with D uncertain. This CDR3 has 14 residues. The germline V gene has CDR1 MNHNY and CDR2 SVGAGI (reference sequence). V lost 5 bases, J lost 0 bases, and 10 bases lay in between. DNA of the CDR3: TGTGCCAGCAGTCCTTCAGTGATGAACACTGAAGCTTTCTTT. This sequence encodes CASSPSVMNTEAFF.

This chain joins TRBV20-1 and TRBJ2-1, with 8 bases lining up with TRBD2. This CDR3 has 16 amino acids. V shed 5 bases and J 0 bases; nucleotides not matched to a gene: 9. CDR1 is DFQATT, CDR2 SNEGSKA, per germline (reference sequence). CDR3 loop: CSAGAGRGGSYNEQFF. The CDR3 DNA is TGCAGTGCTGGGGCGGGACGGGGGGGCTCCTACAATGAGCAGTTCTTC.

The genes are TRBV12-3 or TRBV12-4 and TRBJ2-1; 9 nucleotides match TRBD2. Trimming at V came to 3 bases and at J to 5 bases, leaving 5 bases not matched to a gene. This CDR3 comprises 15 residues. The CDR3 region is CASSFRGLAHNEQFF. The CDR3 DNA is TGTGCCAGCAGTTTTAGGGGACTAGCCCACAATGAGCAGTTCTTC.

The genes are TRBV15 and TRBJ2-1; TRBD1 matches 7 bases. The trim removed 4 bases at V and 1 base at J, leaving 1 base unmatched. The V gene's germline CDR1 is LNHNV and CDR2 YYDKDF (reference sequence). The CDR3 runs to 14 residues. For the CDR3, the DNA is TGTGCCACCAGCAACAGGGGATCCTACAATGAGCAGTTCTTC. The encoded protein is CATSNRGSYNEQFF. Based on the CDR3 plus reference TRBV15 and TRBJ2-1, the full variable domain is DAMVIQNPRYQVTQFGKPVTLSCSQTLNHNVMYWYQQKSSQAPKLLFHYYDKDFNNEADTPDNFQSRRPNTSFCFLDIRSPGLGDTAMYLCATSNRGSYNEQFFGPGTRLTVL.

This chain uses TRBV28 with TRBJ2-5; D perhaps matches TRBD2 (5 bases). Trimming took 2 bases from V and 2 from J, leaving 18 bases between them. Germline V gene lookup returns CDR1 MDHEN and CDR2 SYDVKM. This CDR3 spans 17 amino acids. This CDR3 is CASSLDARSGSQETQYF. The DNA for the CDR3 is TGTGCCAGCAGTTTAGACGCTCGTTCGGGGTCTCAAGAGACCCAGTACTTC.

The V call is TRBV7-9, the J call TRBJ2-3, with D uncertain. Trimming pared 1 base from V and 5 bases from J, leaving 10 bases between. CDR3 size: 14 residues. In germline, CDR1 is SEHNR, CDR2 FQNEAQ (reference sequence). The CDR3 nucleotides are TGTGCCAGCAGCTTAGGGGTTGGGGAAGATACGCAGTATTTT. Translating it yields CASSLGVGEDTQYF.

V is TRBV29-1 and J is TRBJ1-1, with TRBD1 identical over 9 bases. V was clipped by 5 bases and J by 10 bases; unmatched bases: 2. Germline-derived CDR1 and CDR2 are SQVTM and ANQGSEA. This CDR3 region has 10 residues. The DNA for the CDR3 is TGCAGCGTTCCGGGACAGGGAGCTTTCTTT. It translates to CSVPGQGAFF.

Turning to this clonotype: The conserved phenylalanine or tryptophan is not found at the CDR3 terminus, so this likely reflects a read error. J is TRBJ1-1 and V is TRBV19, with D possibly TRBD1 on 5 matching bases. The ends were cut back, 4 bases at V and 6 bases at J, with 12 bases in the middle. This CDR3 region has 13 residues. CDR1 and CDR2 (germline): LNHDA, SQIVND (reference sequence). Written as DNA, the CDR3 is TGTGCCAGTAGTAGGGGATTGGGGGCTGAAGCTTTCCTT. Protein: CASSRGLGAEAFL.

The chain couples TRBV11-1 to TRBJ2-1, with no clear D. The CDR3 runs to 13 residues. The germline V gene has CDR1 SGHAT and CDR2 FQDESV (reference sequence). Trimming removed 1 base at V and 9 bases at J, with 10 bases between. The CDR3 reads CASSLEPIGEQFF. In DNA form, the CDR3 reads TGTGCCAGCAGCTTAGAACCCATCGGTGAGCAGTTCTTC.

This clonotype was recorded a few times. V usage is TRBV13 and J usage is TRBJ2-1; 8 bases are shared with TRBD2. The CDR3 sequence is 18 residues long. J gave up 3 bases and V 3 bases, and 13 bases lay outside the gene matches. Looked up from germline, CDR1 is PRHDT and CDR2 is FYEKMQ (reference sequence). CDR3 DNA sequence: TGTGCCAGCAGCTTTACTACCCAAGCGGGAGTTTTCTACAATGAGCAGTTCTTC. This encodes CASSFTTQAGVFYNEQFF.

Concerning this clonotype itself: Compared with germline, one end of the junction differs, possibly owing to a read error. The gene calls are TRBV5-1 and TRBJ1-3; D is ambiguous. The CDR3 contains 14 residues. CDR1 and CDR2 from the germline V gene are SGHRS and YFSETQ. The CDR3: CASSLAGIGNTIYF. In nucleotides, the CDR3 is TGTGCCAGCAGTTTAGCCGGGATTGGAAACACCATATATTTT.

In this sample, this clonotype turned up a few times. This chain connects TRBV5-6 to TRBJ1-6; 9 bases align to TRBD1. Germline V lookup: CDR1 SGHDT, CDR2 YYEEEE. The ends lost 4 bases at V and 10 bases at J; junction bases unmatched: 6. The CDR3 contains 14 residues. The CDR3 coding sequence is TGTGCCAGCAGCGCCCGGGACAGGGACTCACCCCTCCACTTT. It is translated as CASSARDRDSPLHF.

J is TRBJ1-1 and V is TRBV7-9; the D is unclear. This CDR3 is 11 amino acids long. Trimming pared 2 bases from V and 10 bases from J, leaving 8 bases between. Germline loops: CDR1 SEHNR, CDR2 FQNEAQ (reference sequence). This chain's CDR3 is CASSLIGRAFF. The CDR3 DNA is TGTGCCAGCAGCTTAATAGGGAGAGCTTTCTTT.

This clonotype was seen a few times. The genes are TRBV20-1 and TRBJ1-2; D might be TRBD1 (5 bases). Trimming removed 0 bases from V and 5 bases from J, with 16 bases in between. CDR3 length: 15 residues. CDR1 DFQATT and CDR2 SNEGSKA come from the germline V gene (reference sequence). The CDR3 DNA reads TGCAGTGCTAGAGATGAGAAGGGGCCGGGGTATGGCTACACCTTC. Translating it yields CSARDEKGPGYGYTF.

The rearrangement joins TRBV9 to TRBJ1-1; no clear D. Deletions cut 4 bases from V and 7 bases from J, with 11 bases between. This CDR3 spans 12 amino acids. Germline V gives CDR1 SGDLS, CDR2 YYNGEE. CDR3 sequence reads: CASSPDQLEAFF. The CDR3 DNA is TGTGCCAGCAGCCCCGACCAGCTTGAAGCTTTCTTT.

The chain is built from TRBV6-5 and TRBJ2-1; tentatively, D is TRBD1 or TRBD2 (6 bases each). V lost 2 bases to trimming and J lost 4 bases, with 12 bases between them. Per the germline V gene, CDR1 is MNHEY and CDR2 is SVGAGI. This CDR3 is built from 15 residues. The CDR3 coding sequence is TGTGCCAGCAGTTACGGGGGGCTCGGTTACAATGAGCAGTTCTTC. It yields the protein CASSYGGLGYNEQFF.

This clonotype turned up a few times. The V call is TRBV7-6, the J call TRBJ2-5, with D possibly being TRBD2 (6 bases). This CDR3 spans 15 amino acids. The germline V gene encodes CDR1 SGHVS and CDR2 FNYEAQ. Between the trimmed V and J ends, which lost 3 bases and 5 bases, there was a span of 16 bases. The CDR3 bases are TGTGCCAGCAGCTTGGGTTGGCTAGCGCGGGAGACCCAGTACTTC. Encoded protein: CASSLGWLARETQYF. The variable domain in full, completed from reference TRBV7-6 and TRBJ2-5, reads GAGVSQSPRYKVTKRGQDVALRCDPISGHVSLYWYRQALGQGPEFLTYFNYEAQQDKSGLPNDRFSAERPEGSISTLTIQRTEQRDSAMYRCASSLGWLARETQYFGPGTRLLVL.